This T cell receptor (beta chain) was retrieved from a study of blood T cell repertoires in COVID-19. Across the study: The United States, Italy and Spain supplied acute and convalescent COVID-19 samples. PBMCs, B-cell-depleted T cells, or T cells provided the cDNA or gDNA that made up the material.

Trimming took 3 bases from V and 4 from J; bases not matched to a gene: 11. The CDR3 has 17 amino acids. The germline V gene has CDR1 SGHTA and CDR2 FQGNSA. As processed by the authors: The assay estimated nucleated cells by amplifying reference gene primers. Libraries were prepared by immunoSEQ multiplex PCR; TCRdb keeps only in-frame clonotypes and omits some of them. That table gives V, J and clone size, and the DNA gave D and trimming. The table includes around 150,000 clones, 84% detected once. This clone was found once. The sequence was obtained from a man aged 30-40 years with COVID-19, enrolled during active disease. The rearrangement joins TRBV7-2 to TRBJ1-2, with 10 bases that match TRBD1. Input material: peripheral blood. CDR3 nucleotide sequence: TGTGCCAGCAGCTTGCCGACAGGGGGCGGAAGGCTCTATGGCTACACCTTC. Protein product: CASSLPTGGGRLYGYTF.